This T cell receptor beta chain is drawn from a study of T-cell reconstitution after alpha-beta-depleted transplantation in children (dated by TCRdb to the mid-2010s). Looking at the study overall: Using TCR repertoire profiling, the study quantitatively followed how T-cell immune reconstitution unfolded in children after TCRalphabeta/CD19-depleted allogeneic hematopoietic cell transplantation.

Library generation was performed with PCR. Sequencing used an Illumina HiSeq 2500. TCR libraries were prepared with molecular barcoding, using unique molecular identifiers to normalize TCRbeta repertoire quantification. The public reads were reprocessed in TCRdb via fastp at Q25 and MiXCR, keeping in-frame beta chains. Each entry merges the rows of one CDR3 protein and shows their most common DNA and genes. For this sample the table gives 15,000 to 20,000 distinct CDR3 sequences, of which over 10% were detected only once. Over 55% of the sample is in the top ten clones. The meaning of the sample's treatment or condition label: allogeneic hematopoietic cell transplantation with graft depleted of TCRalphabeta T cells and CD19 B cells. Transplant recipients were children who received TCRalphabeta/CD19-depleted allogeneic hematopoietic cell grafts. The paper as a whole reports these results and caveats: The apparently early alphabetaT-cell count recovery about two months after transplant was reportedly dependent on only several hundred rapidly expanded clones derived from non-depleted graft cells. Hyperexpanded clone frequencies declined over subsequent months; after one year, T-cell counts and TCRbeta diversity were mostly attributed to newly produced T cells. The high TCRbeta diversity at day 60 in some patients was ascribed to recipient T cells and intrathymic progenitors that had survived conditioning.

The CDR3 runs 18 amino acids, cysteine and phenylalanine included. Only CDR3 DNA is held: 54 bases, read in frame from base 1. The CDR1 and CDR2 encoded by the germline V gene are MRHNA and SNTAGT. Clipping removes 0 bases from V and 5 bases from J, with 15 as the unmatched junction base count. By sample share, this clonotype is hyperexpanded (1% or more). This clone's antigen is unknown. Base qualities are missing; no much larger clone stands one base away. The receptor was isolated from a boy under two years old who had a stem cell transplant for Wiskott-Aldrich syndrome, so the T cells may come from the graft donor. The sequencing here drew on PBMCs, mostly from graft donor cells, taken 180 days after TCRalphabeta/CD19-depleted stem cell transplant. The chain couples TRBV6-4 to TRBJ2-5, with 7 bases matching TRBD2. The sequence in DNA is TGTGCCAGCAGTGACTCTATGCGCTGGGGGGGACGGGTTGAGACCCAGTACTTC. Its translation reads: CASSDSMRWGGRVETQYF.